One sample yielded the 17 T cell receptor beta chains listed below, sequenced in a study of T cell changes during pregnancy in multiple sclerosis. Clones were read by immunoSEQ multiplex PCR, and TCRdb kept only the in-frame ones, dropping some. The sample lists fewer than 85,000 clones, approximately 92% occurring once. Specimen: peripheral blood, collected before pregnancy. These receptors were taken from a female donor with multiple sclerosis, enrolled in a pregnancy study.

In DNA, the CDR3 is TGTGCCAGCAGCTTAATCCCGGGTCAGCCCCAGCATTTT. Translated: CASSLIPGQPQHF. The genes are TRBV7-3 and TRBJ1-5, with D unclear. Trimming cost V 1 base and J 6 bases, with 7 bases left between them. This CDR3 region has 13 residues. CDR1 and CDR2 (germline): SGHTA, FQGTGA.

In DNA, the CDR3 is TGTGCCAGCATCGGACAGGGGAGCTCCTACGAGCAGTACTTC. Amino acids: CASIGQGSSYEQYF. V gene TRBV6-1 combines with J gene TRBJ2-7; TRBD1 aligns across 9 bases. The V segment lost 7 bases and the J segment 0 bases; nucleotides outside the gene matches: 4. The germline CDR1 and CDR2 sequences are MNHNS and SASEGT. This CDR3 is 14 amino acids long.

The genes are TRBV19 and TRBJ1-5, with D uncertain. This CDR3 comprises 15 residues. V lost 2 bases, J lost 5 bases, and 13 bases lay in between. Germline CDR1 reads LNHDA; CDR2 reads SQIVND (reference sequence). The CDR3 sequence: CASSILSTRDQPQHF. CDR3 DNA sequence: TGTGCCAGTAGTATATTGTCAACTCGGGATCAGCCCCAGCATTTT.

This sequence joins TRBV5-4 and TRBJ2-1; TRBD2 might be the D (5 bases). The CDR3 covers 11 residues. V lost 5 bases and J 11 bases, leaving 11 bases between the germline ends. CDR1 is SGHNT, CDR2 YYREEE, per germline (reference sequence). CDR3 region: CASSRSGQQFF. In DNA form, the CDR3 reads TGTGCCAGCAGTAGGAGCGGCCAGCAGTTCTTC.

This rearrangement joins TRBV5-1 to TRBJ2-3; the match to TRBD1 covers 9 bases. Germline lookup yields CDR1 SGHRS and CDR2 YFSETQ. Trimming took 0 bases from V and 6 from J; bases not matched to a gene: 8. The CDR3 covers 16 residues. As DNA, the CDR3 is TGCGCCAGCAGCTTGGGATTACAGGGGGCGATGGATACGCAGTATTTT. Its translation: CASSLGLQGAMDTQYF.

The chain has TRBV6-4 and TRBJ2-3; TRBD2 matches at 7 bases. After removal of 2 bases from V and 4 bases from J, the junction contained 3 bases not matched to a gene. The CDR3 has 14 amino acids. Germline CDR1 MRHNA, CDR2 SNTAGT. The CDR3 coding sequence is TGTGCCAGCAGTGACGGGGCGGGAGCAGATACGCAGTATTTT. This sequence encodes CASSDGAGADTQYF.

The rearrangement uses TRBV5-1 and TRBJ2-3, with 9 nucleotides matching TRBD2. V lost 6 bases, J lost 2 bases, and 7 bases stayed unmatched. This CDR3 spans 15 amino acids. CDR1 is SGHRS, CDR2 YFSETQ, per germline. The CDR3 spells CASTVAGDPTDTQYF. CDR3 nucleotides: TGCGCCAGCACCGTAGCGGGAGATCCCACAGATACGCAGTATTTT.

This rearrangement joins TRBV11-3 to TRBJ2-7; tentatively, D is TRBD2 (6 bases). V was shortened by 3 bases and J by 4 bases, with 10 bases between the two germline ends. In germline, CDR1 is SGHNT, CDR2 YENEEA. This CDR3 region has 13 residues. DNA of the CDR3: TGTGCCAGCAGCTTCGGGGGATCGTACGAGCAGTACTTC. This codes for CASSFGGSYEQYF.

J is TRBJ1-1 and V is TRBV15; maybe TRBD1 (6 bases). Trimming shortened V by 5 bases and J by 5 bases, and 15 bases separated the two germline ends. Germline loops: CDR1 LNHNV, CDR2 YYDKDF (reference sequence). CDR3 size: 14 residues. The CDR3 protein is CATSAFAGVTEAFF. The CDR3 bases are TGTGCCACCAGCGCATTCGCAGGGGTAACTGAAGCTTTCTTT. The full variable domain, in which reference TRBV15 and TRBJ1-1 provide the parts outside the CDR3, is DAMVIQNPRYQVTQFGKPVTLSCSQTLNHNVMYWYQQKSSQAPKLLFHYYDKDFNNEADTPDNFQSRRPNTSFCFLDIRSPGLGDTAMYLCATSAFAGVTEAFFGQGTRLTVV.

V usage is TRBV19 and J usage is TRBJ1-1, with D hard to call. The CDR3 is made up of 12 amino acids. Trimming removed 5 bases at V and 1 base at J, with 5 bases between. Germline CDR1 LNHDA, CDR2 SQIVND (reference sequence). The CDR3 DNA is TGTGCCAGTAGTCCAGGGAACACTGAAGCTTTCTTT. It codes for CASSPGNTEAFF.

This clone was seen only once. V usage is TRBV28 and J usage is TRBJ2-3; D may be TRBD1 (6 bases). Looked up from germline, CDR1 is MDHEN and CDR2 is SYDVKM. The CDR3 contains 14 residues. Trimming left V 6 bases short and J 2 bases short, with 12 bases between. The CDR3 DNA reads as TGTGCCAGCAGCCCGGACAGATTCACAGATACGCAGTATTTT. It codes for CASSPDRFTDTQYF.

The V gene is TRBV7-2, the J gene TRBJ2-1; the match to TRBD2 covers 13 bases. CDR3 length equals 15 residues. From germline, CDR1 is SGHTA and CDR2 FQGNSA. V lost 1 base and J lost 10; bases outside the gene matches: 4. CDR3 loop: CASSLGGLAGEEQFF. The CDR3 region has the DNA TGTGCCAGCAGCTTAGGAGGACTAGCGGGAGAAGAGCAGTTCTTC.

CDR3 sequence (DNA): TGTGCCAGCAGCTCAGTCGACCGGGGGGAGACCCAGTACTTC. Translating it yields CASSSVDRGETQYF. The rearrangement uses TRBV5-6 and TRBJ2-5; D is perhaps TRBD2 (6 bases). V was shortened by 3 bases and J by 5 bases, with 14 bases between the two germline ends. This CDR3 contains 14 residues. Germline values: CDR1 SGHDT, CDR2 YYEEEE.

The rearrangement links TRBV4-3 to TRBJ1-2; 7 nucleotides match TRBD1. This CDR3 is 16 amino acids long. Trimming removed 0 bases from V and 4 bases from J; junction bases left unmatched: 8. CDR1 is LGHNA and CDR2 is YSLEER in the germline V gene. CDR3 in DNA: TGCGCCAGCAGCCAAGATGGATCAGCAGGGGGCTATGGCTACACCTTC. Protein product: CASSQDGSAGGYGYTF.

The chain carries TRBV27 and TRBJ2-7; 10 nucleotides match TRBD1. The V and J ends lost 5 bases and 3 bases, in that order; junction bases with no gene match: 4. The CDR3 runs to 14 residues. The germline V gene has CDR1 MNHEY and CDR2 SMNVEV (reference sequence). The CDR3 loop reads CASSPGQGNYEQYF. As DNA, the CDR3 is TGTGCCAGCAGTCCGGGACAGGGGAACTACGAGCAGTACTTC.

V usage is TRBV6-6 and J usage is TRBJ2-1; D remains ambiguous. Germline CDR1 is MNHNY and CDR2 is SVGAGI (reference sequence). The CDR3 has 13 residues. V was shortened by 6 bases and J by 8 bases, with 14 bases between the two germline ends. The CDR3 spells CASSPRGSDEQFF. CDR3 nucleotide sequence: TGTGCCAGCAGCCCTAGAGGCTCCGATGAGCAGTTCTTC.

The genes are TRBV11-3 and TRBJ2-7; D may be TRBD1 (7 bases). V was clipped by 5 bases and J by 7 bases, with 15 bases between them. The CDR3 sequence is 13 residues long. The germline V gene has CDR1 SGHNT and CDR2 YENEEA. The CDR3 protein is CASSPKTGREQYF. CDR3 DNA sequence: TGTGCCAGCAGCCCCAAGACAGGGAGGGAGCAGTACTTC.